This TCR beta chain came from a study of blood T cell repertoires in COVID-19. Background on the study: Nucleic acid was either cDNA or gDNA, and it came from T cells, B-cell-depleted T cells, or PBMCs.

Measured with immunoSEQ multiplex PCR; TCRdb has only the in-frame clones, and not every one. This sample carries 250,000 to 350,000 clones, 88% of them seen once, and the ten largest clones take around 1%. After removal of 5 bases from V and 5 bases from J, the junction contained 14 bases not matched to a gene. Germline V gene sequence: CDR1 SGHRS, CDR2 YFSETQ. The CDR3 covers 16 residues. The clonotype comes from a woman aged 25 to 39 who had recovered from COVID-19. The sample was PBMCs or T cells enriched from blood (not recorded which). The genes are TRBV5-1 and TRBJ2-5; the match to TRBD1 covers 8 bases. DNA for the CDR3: TGCGCCAGCAGGGGACTTGATCTTACAGGGGGGGAGACCCAGTACTTC. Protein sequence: CASRGLDLTGGETQYF.